This TCR beta chain was sequenced for a study of shared clonotypes between healthy human individuals. Generated by immunoSEQ multiplex PCR, the TCRdb table keeps only in-frame clones and is missing some. In the table there are about 87,000 clones, around half of which are singletons. Deletions cut 8 bases from V and 4 bases from J, with 11 bases between. Germline V gene data show CDR1 as MNHEY and CDR2 as SMNVEV (reference sequence). This CDR3 spans 13 amino acids. The clonotype was recovered from a middle-aged woman in good health. Some clones in this sample may be carry-over from other donors' samples. The rearrangement links TRBV27 to TRBJ1-4; TRBD1 might be the D (6 bases). Sequenced: PBMCs. DNA of the CDR3: TGTGCCAGCGCTACAGGGATTAATGAAAAACTGTTTTTT. Protein product: CASATGINEKLFF. The whole variable domain, filled in from reference TRBV27 and TRBJ1-4, reads EAQVTQNPRYLITVTGKKLTVTCSQNMNHEYMSWYRQDPGLGLRQIYYSMNVEVTDKGDVPEGYKVSRKEKRNFPLILESPSPNQTSLYFCASATGINEKLFFGSGTQLSVL.